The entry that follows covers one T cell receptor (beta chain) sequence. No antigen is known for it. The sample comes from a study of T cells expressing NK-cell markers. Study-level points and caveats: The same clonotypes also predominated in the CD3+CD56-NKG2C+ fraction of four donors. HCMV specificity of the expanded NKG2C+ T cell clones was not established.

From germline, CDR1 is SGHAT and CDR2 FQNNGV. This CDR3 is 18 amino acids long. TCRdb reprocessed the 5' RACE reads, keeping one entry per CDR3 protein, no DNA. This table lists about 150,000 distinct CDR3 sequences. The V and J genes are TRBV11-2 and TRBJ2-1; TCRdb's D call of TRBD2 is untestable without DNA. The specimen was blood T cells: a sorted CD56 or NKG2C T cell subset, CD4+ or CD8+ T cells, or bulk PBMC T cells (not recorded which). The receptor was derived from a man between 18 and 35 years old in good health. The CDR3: CASSSELGEQSSYNEQFF.